This TCR beta chain was sequenced for a study of cytomegalovirus exposure and HLA in healthy donors. Study-wide results and caveats: A later analysis by the authors found several of the most significant clusters apparently linked to common viral pathogens. V- and J-gene trimming in TCR beta was tied to a missense DCLRE1C variant by an analysis performed later.

The CDR3 contains 17 residues. Per germline, CDR1 SQVTM and CDR2 ANQGSEA. The trim removed 3 bases at V and 5 bases at J, leaving 18 bases unmatched. Primers included in the PCR were 60 Vbeta and 13 Jbeta primers. Sequenced by immunoSEQ multiplex PCR; TCRdb stores in-frame clones only, minus some. The sample data list about 190,000 clones. About this clone itself: The antigen is undetermined.

The clonotype comes from a man aged 25 to 45 in good health and CMV-seronegative. Material: PBMCs. The chain recombines TRBV29-1 with TRBJ1-2; 7 bases map to TRBD1. The CDR3: CSVESLTGEGSGYGYTF. The CDR3 DNA reads as TGCAGCGTTGAGTCCCTTACAGGGGAAGGTTCGGGATATGGCTACACCTTC.